There are a few counts of the clone carrying this T cell receptor (beta chain). Antigen: not known. The data were obtained in a study of response to subunit inactivated influenza vaccine. Study results and caveats: Only a handful of new T cells, the authors suggested, are recruited with each seasonal influenza vaccination.

TCRdb passed the RT-PCR reads through MiXCR, listing each CDR3 protein once. Among 500,000 to 600,000 distinct CDR3 sequences, roughly 15% were seen once, and the ten largest hold roughly 10%. The sequences come from PBMCs from blood, collected 11 to 12 days after vaccination. This TCR derives from a man aged 45-60 years who received an inactivated influenza vaccine.

CDR3 in DNA: TGTGCCACCAGCAGACGGCGGGAGAGTGGCAATGAGCAGTTCTTC. Residues: CATSRRRESGNEQFF. The V call is TRBV15, the J call TRBJ2-1; TRBD2 matches at 7 bases. Trimming removed 2 bases from V and 6 bases from J; junction bases left unmatched: 7. CDR3 length: 15 residues. Germline V gene sequence: CDR1 LNHNV, CDR2 YYDKDF (reference sequence).